These 8 T cell receptor beta chains originate from one sample sequenced in a study of low-dose radiotherapy and immunotherapy resistance in tumors. TRAV- and TRBV-specific primers primed first-strand cDNA, covering alpha and beta chains. TCR amplification involved roughly 21 PCR cycles with a constant-region primer and V-primer adapter. TCRdb processed the reads anew with MiXCR; each CDR3 protein has one entry. Of about 39,000 distinct CDR3 sequences in the sample, roughly 20% were seen once. As for time point: after trial treatment. Treatment defined: LDRT plus nivolumab, ipilimumab, low-dose cyclophosphamide and aspirin (RACIN trial). The input for sequencing was PBMCs, taken after low-dose radiotherapy plus immunotherapy. Source of these receptors: a female donor with ovarian cancer.

The chain links TRBV27 to TRBJ2-1; D might be TRBD1 or TRBD2, each matching 6 bases. Looked up from germline, CDR1 is MNHEY and CDR2 is SMNVEV (reference sequence). V lost 7 bases, J lost 8 bases, and 21 bases lay in between. The CDR3 extends over 15 amino acids. CDR3 sequence reads: CASIKRGDSGDEQFF. The CDR3 nucleotides read TGTGCCAGCATAAAAAGGGGGGACTCCGGGGATGAGCAGTTCTTC.

The genes are TRBV28 and TRBJ2-7, with TRBD2 matching over 7 bases. Germline values: CDR1 MDHEN, CDR2 SYDVKM. J gave up 3 bases and V 1 base, and 3 bases lay outside the gene matches. This CDR3 has 14 residues. This CDR3 is CASSLFGGSYEQYF. In DNA form, the CDR3 reads TGTGCCAGCAGTTTATTCGGGGGGAGCTACGAGCAGTACTTC.

J is TRBJ1-5 and V is TRBV6-1; no clear D gene. Germline V gene sequence: CDR1 MNHNS, CDR2 SASEGT. V was trimmed by 2 bases and J by 11 bases, leaving 19 bases between them. The CDR3 is made up of 15 amino acids. CDR3 sequence reads: CASSENEMLIQAQHF. The CDR3 region has the DNA TGTGCCAGCAGTGAAAACGAGATGTTAATACAAGCCCAGCATTTT.

This clonotype was counted ten times or more. This sequence joins TRBV20-1 and TRBJ1-1, with 10 bases aligning to TRBD1. The V gene end was trimmed by 5 bases and the J gene end by 4 bases; junction bases not matched to a gene: 4. Looked up from germline, CDR1 is DFQATT and CDR2 is SNEGSKA (reference sequence). CDR3 length: 13 residues. CDR3 sequence: CSARTGGSTEAFF. The CDR3 DNA reads as TGCAGTGCTCGGACAGGGGGGAGCACTGAAGCTTTCTTT.

This clonotype is classed as medium-sized (0.01 to 0.1%). The rearrangement uses TRBV29-1 and TRBJ2-3, with TRBD1 matching over 7 bases. J lost 4 bases, V lost 6 bases, and 7 bases had no gene match. Looked up from germline, CDR1 is SQVTM and CDR2 is ANQGSEA. The CDR3 contains 13 residues. In DNA form, the CDR3 reads TGCAGCGTGTCGACAGGGAAAGCAGATACGCAGTATTTT. Its translation is CSVSTGKADTQYF.

The chain recombines TRBV13 with TRBJ2-3; no clear D gene. In germline, CDR1 is PRHDT, CDR2 FYEKMQ (reference sequence). This CDR3 has 13 residues. Deletions cut 3 bases from V and 3 bases from J, with 7 bases between. The CDR3 sequence is CASSFSLTDTQYF. CDR3 DNA sequence: TGTGCCAGCAGCTTCTCCTTGACAGATACGCAGTATTTT.

This clonotype was counted many times. This chain links TRBV3-1 with TRBJ2-2; D may match TRBD1 or TRBD2 (6 bases each). Trimming removed 4 bases at V and 8 bases at J, with 17 bases between. The germline V gene has CDR1 LGHDT and CDR2 YNNKEL (reference sequence). The CDR3 consists of 15 residues. CDR3 bases: TGTGCCAGCAGCCCCGGCGGGACACCTAAGGGGGAGCTGTTTTTT. Protein product: CASSPGGTPKGELFF.

Only a few counts were recorded for this clonotype. This sequence joins TRBV7-2 and TRBJ2-7; TRBD2 agrees at 7 bases. Germline values: CDR1 SGHTA, CDR2 FQGNSA. V shed 1 base and J 5 bases; nucleotides not matched to a gene: 8. The CDR3 consists of 15 residues. CDR3 region: CASSLVRLAVHEQYF. The CDR3 coding sequence is TGTGCCAGCAGCTTAGTTCGTCTAGCGGTCCACGAGCAGTACTTC.